Listed below are T cell receptor beta chains from one sample, sequenced in a study of breast tumors, draining lymph nodes, adjacent tissues. A single record per CDR3 protein comes from TCRdb applying MiXCR to the multiplex PCR reads. This sample has fewer than 250,000 distinct CDR3 sequences, with about 30% found just once. The material sequenced was axillary lymph node tissue. These receptors all come from a female donor with breast cancer. Some clones in this sample may be carry-over from other donors' samples. Both conserved end residues are part of each CDR3.

TRBJ2-3 TRBV9 CASSASGRADTQYF
TRBJ1-1 TRBV11-2 CASSLVALEMNTEAFF
TRBJ2-5 TRBV20-1 CSAGGGRETQYF
TRBJ2-5 TRBV18 CASSPLRGRETQYF
TRBJ1-4 TRBV6-1 CASSEIAGTTNEKLFF
TRBJ1-1 TRBV2 CASSEYPGQNTEAFF
TRBJ2-1 TRBV6-1 CASSALDRQFF
TRBJ2-3 TRBV2 CASSSGQVQDTQYF
TRBJ2-7 TRBV4-1 CASSLTTGSYEQYF
TRBJ2-1 TRBV5-1 CASGLAGGAEQFF
TRBJ2-5 TRBV7-9 CASSFRLAGFGETQYF
TRBJ2-1 TRBV9 CASSVEAGASNEQFF
TRBJ1-2 TRBV10-3 CAISARGASNGYTF
TRBJ2-2 TRBV9 CASSPRASAGELFF
TRBJ1-5 TRBV2 CASSEGMQPQHF
TRBJ1-2 TRBV6-4 CASSRDGIYGHTF
TRBJ2-5 TRBV28 CASSFLELGGETQYF
TRBJ2-4 TRBV6-1 CASATSGSNIQYF
TRBJ2-3 TRBV20-1 CSARTSVGGRGNEQYF
TRBJ2-1 TRBV7-6 CASSQNRGLSDEQFF
TRBJ2-7 TRBV5-1 CASSLRSTNYEQYF
TRBJ1-2 TRBV20-1 CSALTGGNGYTF
TRBJ2-1 TRBV20-1 CSAREEVGNFYNEQFF
TRBJ1-5 TRBV2 CASGWGTGAYEHF
TRBJ2-3 TRBV29-1 CSGDRVTDTQYF
TRBJ1-6 TRBV2 CASTRWDSPLHF
TRBJ2-2 TRBV5-1 CASIDRGRTGELFF
TRBJ2-1 TRBV12-3/TRBV12-4 CASSEWTSGYNEQFF
TRBJ2-7 TRBV4-1 CASSQDLGQGYEQYF
TRBJ2-6 TRBV18 CASSPVESGANVLTF
TRBJ2-5 TRBV29-1 CSVELGETQYF
TRBJ2-3 TRBV7-2 CVSSLEGAGGIDTQYF
TRBJ1-4 TRBV20-1 CSAGQGSGNEKLFF
TRBJ2-2 TRBV6-2/TRBV6-3 CASSSGLDGTGELFF
TRBJ2-7 TRBV12-3/TRBV12-4 CASSDSGVSYEQYF
TRBJ1-6 TRBV25-1 CASEDRRNSPLHF
TRBJ2-5 TRBV6-4 CAIPRLQETQYF
TRBJ1-6 TRBV18 CASSQDPHNSPLHF
TRBJ2-7 TRBV5-6 CASSLGQALYEQYF
TRBJ1-1 TRBV7-2 CASSLATGGSVTEAFF
TRBJ2-7 TRBV12-3/TRBV12-4 CASSHRTGLGNEQYF
TRBJ2-4 TRBV5-5 CASSFLGQGSNIQYF
TRBJ2-7 TRBV27 CASQPSGRQGEQYF
TRBJ1-2 TRBV5-5 CASSVGQGAYLYGYTF
TRBJ2-2 TRBV7-9 CASSLEVGTGELFF
TRBJ2-1 TRBV29-1 CSFDTAGQTNYNEQFF
TRBJ1-4 TRBV11-3 CASSLEGISTNEKLFF
TRBJ1-6 TRBV7-9 CASSLRSRGTYNSPLHF
TRBJ2-3 TRBV7-3 CASSPFGGSDTQYF
TRBJ2-3 TRBV19 CASSPVTSGNTDTQYF
TRBJ1-4 TRBV5-1 CASSLRDRGRNEKLFF
TRBJ1-4 TRBV28 CASSSGAKLFF
TRBJ1-4 TRBV5-1 CASSETGGGKKLFF
TRBJ1-4 TRBV7-8 CASSTRETQYFGPGTNEKLFF